These 26 T cell receptor beta chains came from one sample sequenced in a study of molecular identifiers for immune sequencing clone quantification. TCRdb re-called the PCR reads through MiXCR, storing one row per CDR3 protein. The sample includes more than 50,000 distinct CDR3 sequences, over 15% of them seen just once. The sample comprised naive CD8+ T cells from blood, with Jurkat cell RNA spiked in. The subset here: FACS-sorted CD8+CD4-CCR7+CD45RA+ naive T cells. The origin of the receptors is a human donor in good health. Some libraries in this study had Jurkat cell RNA spiked in.

This clonotype was recorded a few times. The CDR3 sequence is CASSPRDYLNEQFF. The CDR3 DNA is TGTGCCAGCAGCCCCCGGGACTACCTTAATGAGCAGTTCTTC. V and J are TRBV5-4 and TRBJ2-1; 7 bases line up with TRBD2. Looked up from germline, CDR1 is SGHNT and CDR2 is YYREEE (reference sequence). CDR3 length equals 14 residues. The V segment lost 4 bases and the J segment 7 bases; nucleotides outside the gene matches: 8.

This clonotype was seen repeatedly, ten times or more. This rearrangement joins TRBV27 to TRBJ2-3; D remains unclear. This CDR3 has 16 residues. Looked up from germline, CDR1 is MNHEY and CDR2 is SMNVEV (reference sequence). V was shortened by 3 bases and J by 2 bases, with 15 bases between the two germline ends. The CDR3 DNA reads TGTGCCAGCAGTTTGTTCGGCTACACCTACACAGATACGCAGTATTTT. Its protein is CASSLFGYTYTDTQYF.

This clonotype has a count of ten or more. V usage is TRBV6-5 and J usage is TRBJ1-1; 7 bases match TRBD1. The CDR3 covers 16 residues. V was pared by 5 bases and J by 4 bases, with 13 bases of the junction left unmatched. Per germline, CDR1 MNHEY and CDR2 SVGAGI. This CDR3 is CASSLQGGVSSTEAFF. The CDR3 DNA follows: TGTGCCAGCAGTCTTCAGGGGGGCGTTTCAAGCACTGAAGCTTTCTTT.

Concerning this clonotype itself: A much larger clone differs from this one at a single base, so this may be a read error. The chain carries TRBV27 and TRBJ1-2, with TRBD1 identical over 7 bases. With V trimmed by 7 bases and J by 8 bases, 7 bases remained unmatched. In germline, CDR1 is MNHEY, CDR2 SMNVEV (reference sequence). CDR3 length: 12 residues. The CDR3 spells CASIEGARGYTF. CDR3 nucleotides: TGTGCCAGCATAGAGGGGGCGCGCGGCTACACCTTC.

This clonotype was counted at least ten times. The chain has TRBV7-3 and TRBJ2-3, with 8 bases fitting TRBD2. V lost 5 bases, J lost 2 bases, and 18 bases stayed unmatched. Germline-derived CDR1 and CDR2 are SGHTA and FQGTGA. The CDR3 has 19 amino acids. As DNA, the CDR3 is TGTGCCAGCAGCGCACTTTTGAGGCTTACTAGCGGAAACACAGATACGCAGTATTTT. The encoded protein is CASSALLRLTSGNTDTQYF.

The chain employs TRBV4-3 and TRBJ2-3; the D is unclear. Per germline, CDR1 LGHNA and CDR2 YSLEER. Trimming stripped 2 bases from V and 1 base from J, with 10 bases between. The CDR3 sequence is 15 residues long. The CDR3 protein is CASSQSPLGTDTQYF. The CDR3 coding sequence is TGCGCCAGCAGCCAATCACCGTTGGGCACAGATACGCAGTATTTT.

Points on this clonotype: At one end, the junction sequence differs from germline, possibly due to a read error. This chain joins TRBV6-5 and TRBJ2-7; D remains unclear. The CDR3 consists of 15 residues. CDR1 is MNHEY and CDR2 is SVGAGI in the germline V gene. CDR3 sequence (DNA): TGTGCCACCAGACCCGAAAGTGGGGTAGTCTACGGGCAGTACTTC. It encodes CATRPESGVVYGQYF.

This clonotype was picked up many times. V gene TRBV28 combines with J gene TRBJ1-2, with 7 nucleotides matching TRBD1. J gave up 4 bases and V 1 base, and 3 bases lay outside the gene matches. Germline V gene data show CDR1 as MDHEN and CDR2 as SYDVKM. This CDR3 is 14 amino acids long. For the CDR3, the DNA is TGTGCCAGCAGTTTATTTGGGGACAGCTATGGCTACACCTTC. This encodes CASSLFGDSYGYTF.

This clonotype occurred a few times. At one end the junction does not follow the germline gene, possibly because of a read error. The V call is TRBV27, the J call TRBJ1-6; D is uncertain. The length of the CDR3 is 13 residues. CDR1 MNHEY and CDR2 SMNVEV come from the germline V gene (reference sequence). The CDR3 loop is CASSLAYSSPLHF. The CDR3 DNA reads TGTGCCAGCAGTTTAGCCTATAGTTCACCCCTCCACTTT.

The genes are TRBV7-9 and TRBJ2-5, with 7 bases aligning to TRBD1. Trimming cost V 5 bases and J 5 bases; bases outside gene matches: 14. The CDR3 length is 16 residues. In germline, CDR1 is SEHNR, CDR2 FQNEAQ (reference sequence). The CDR3 spells CASSLSHADRVETQYF. For the CDR3, the DNA is TGTGCCAGCAGCCTAAGCCACGCCGACAGGGTGGAGACCCAGTACTTC.

This clonotype was picked up many times. The CDR3 is CASSQGHLAYEQYF. CDR3 DNA sequence: TGTGCCAGCAGCCAAGGCCACCTAGCCTACGAGCAGTACTTC. The chain recombines TRBV14 with TRBJ2-7, with D unresolved. The V gene lost 1 base and the J gene lost 2 bases, with 9 bases spanning the gap. The CDR3 consists of 14 residues. The V gene's germline CDR1 is SGHDN and CDR2 FVKESK.

In its sample, this clonotype was seen many times. The rearrangement joins TRBV4-1 to TRBJ2-3, with 7 bases aligning to TRBD2. Germline V gene data show CDR1 as MGHRA and CDR2 as YSYEKL. J gave up 3 bases and V 4 bases, and 4 bases lay outside the gene matches. The CDR3 totals 14 residues. In DNA form, the CDR3 reads TGCGCCAGCAGCCGGGGGGGGGGGACAGATACGCAGTATTTT. This gives the protein CASSRGGGTDTQYF.

This clonotype was seen ten or more times. V and J are TRBV28 and TRBJ1-5; the D is unclear. Deletions cut 2 bases from V and 0 bases from J, with 8 bases between. Looked up from germline, CDR1 is MDHEN and CDR2 is SYDVKM. The CDR3 has 15 amino acids. For the CDR3, the DNA is TGTGCCAGCAGTTTAGTTGGGGTTAGCAATCAGCCCCAGCATTTT. Protein product: CASSLVGVSNQPQHF.

The table lists this clonotype with many counts. CDR3 DNA: TGTGCCAGCAGCCTGATCTCTGTCCTTAACTATGGCTACACCTTC. It specifies CASSLISVLNYGYTF. This chain joins TRBV7-2 and TRBJ1-2; D call uncertain. Looked up from germline, CDR1 is SGHTA and CDR2 is FQGNSA. This CDR3 region has 15 residues. V lost 5 bases to trimming and J lost 1 base, with 14 bases between them.

Many counts were recorded for this clonotype. V gene TRBV23-1 combines with J gene TRBJ2-2, with a possible D match to TRBD2 (7 bases). TRBV23-1 has ORF status, its function being uncertain. This CDR3 has 21 amino acids. V dropped 8 bases and J dropped 0 bases, with 31 bases sitting between them. The chain's CDR3 is CASGGVGGHNGLRTNTGELFF. The CDR3 bases are TGCGCCAGCGGGGGGGTAGGGGGGCATAACGGACTGAGAACGAACACCGGGGAGCTGTTTTTT.

This clonotype was counted many times. V usage is TRBV24-1 and J usage is TRBJ2-1; D is uncertain. Germline-derived CDR1 and CDR2 are KGHDR and SFDVKD. The ends were cut back, 5 bases at V and 2 bases at J, with 3 bases in the middle. The CDR3 extends over 12 amino acids. The CDR3 loop reads CATSGPYNEQFF. The CDR3 bases are TGTGCCACCAGTGGTCCCTACAATGAGCAGTTCTTC.

This chain links TRBV19 with TRBJ2-7, with D perhaps TRBD2 (5 bases). This CDR3 region has 14 residues. Trimming took 1 base from V and 2 from J, leaving 9 bases between them. Germline lookup yields CDR1 LNHDA and CDR2 SQIVND (reference sequence). DNA for the CDR3: TGTGCCAGTAGTATAGCCCCGGGGACCTACGAGCAGTACTTC. It codes for CASSIAPGTYEQYF.

The table lists this clonotype with many counts. The chain employs TRBV29-1 and TRBJ2-3; unclear D gene. In germline, CDR1 is SQVTM, CDR2 ANQGSEA. CDR3 length: 13 amino acids. The V end lost 3 bases, the J end lost 1 base, and 8 bases lay between the germline ends. Written as DNA, the CDR3 is TGCAGCGTTGATTATGAGGGCACAGATACGCAGTATTTT. Translation gives CSVDYEGTDTQYF.

CDR3 coding DNA: TGTGCCAGCAGTCTAGTGGGAGGAACCTACGAGCAGTACTTC. As protein: CASSLVGGTYEQYF. V usage is TRBV6-6 and J usage is TRBJ2-7, with TRBD2 as a possible D gene (6 bases). The CDR3 runs to 14 residues. Germline-derived CDR1 and CDR2 are MNHNY and SVGAGI (reference sequence). Deletions cut 5 bases from V and 2 bases from J, with 13 bases between.

This clonotype appeared a few times. V usage is TRBV12-3 or TRBV12-4 and J usage is TRBJ2-7, with D perhaps TRBD2 (5 bases). Trimming took off 0 bases at V and 3 bases at J, with 9 bases between the two ends. CDR3 length: 14 amino acids. CDR3 region: CASSLAGVVYEQYF. CDR3 DNA: TGTGCCAGCAGTTTAGCGGGAGTGGTCTACGAGCAGTACTTC.

This clonotype was recorded at least ten times. The rearrangement joins TRBV7-2 to TRBJ2-3; D may be TRBD1 (5 bases). Germline V gene data show CDR1 as SGHTA and CDR2 as FQGNSA. Trimming pared 5 bases from V and 3 bases from J, leaving 15 bases between. The CDR3 runs 15 residues. The CDR3 DNA reads as TGTGCCAGCAGCGCAACGTGGGGCCCAACAGATACGCAGTATTTT. Protein: CASSATWGPTDTQYF. The entire variable domain, with the rest obtained from reference TRBV7-2 and TRBJ2-3, is as follows: GAGVSQSPSNKVTEKGKDVELRCDPISGHTALYWYRQSLGQGLEFLIYFQGNSAPDKSGLPSDRFSAERTGGSVSTLTIQRTQQEDSAVYLCASSATWGPTDTQYFGPGTRLTVL.

This clonotype was seen many times. The chain has TRBV7-9 and TRBJ2-3; the D is unclear. Germline loops: CDR1 SEHNR, CDR2 FQNEAQ (reference sequence). The length of the CDR3 is 14 residues. With 4 bases removed from V and 1 base from J, the gap between germline ends came to 9 bases. CDR3 coding DNA: TGTGCCAGCAGCTCCGGACGGGGCACAGATACGCAGTATTTT. It yields the protein CASSSGRGTDTQYF.

In this sample, this clonotype turned up many times. The chain is built from TRBV4-1 and TRBJ1-1; D might be TRBD1 (5 bases). This CDR3 region has 14 residues. Germline values: CDR1 MGHRA, CDR2 YSYEKL. Trimming removed 2 bases from V and 1 base from J, with 8 bases in between. CDR3 DNA sequence: TGCGCCAGCAGCCAATCAACAGGGAACACTGAAGCTTTCTTT. Translating gives CASSQSTGNTEAFF.

In this sample, this clonotype turned up a few times. DNA for the CDR3: TGCAGTGCTAGAGAGGGGGGAAGCGGCTCCTACAATGAGCAGTTCTTC. It specifies CSAREGGSGSYNEQFF. The V gene is TRBV20-1, the J gene TRBJ2-1; D perhaps matches TRBD2 (6 bases). The germline gives CDR1 DFQATT, CDR2 SNEGSKA (reference sequence). CDR3 length: 16 residues. V lost 0 bases, J lost 0 bases, and 12 bases lay in between.

This clonotype was found a few times. Just one base apart from a much larger clone, this may be a read error. V is TRBV28 and J is TRBJ2-2; possibly TRBD1 for D (5 bases). Germline lookup yields CDR1 MDHEN and CDR2 SYDVKM. This CDR3 is 17 amino acids long. CDR3 loop: CASGLIPQGSLGRELFF. CDR3 DNA sequence: TGTGCCAGCGGTTTAATCCCCCAGGGAAGCCTGGGGAGGGAGCTGTTTTTT.

The rearrangement links TRBV5-4 to TRBJ2-1, with D uncertain. There are 11 residues in the CDR3. V was trimmed by 0 bases and J by 8 bases, leaving 3 bases between them. Germline CDR1 reads SGHNT; CDR2 reads YYREEE (reference sequence). This CDR3 reads CASSLGYEQFF. The CDR3 nucleotides read TGTGCCAGCAGCTTGGGGTATGAGCAGTTCTTC.